This T cell receptor beta chain is from a study of neurological immune-mediated disorders. General study points: While HTLV-1-associated myelopathy showed the greatest TCR clonal expansion, multiple sclerosis showed the least, falling below healthy controls. There were no CDR3 amino acid sequences shared by expanded clones across subjects, a result suggesting private repertoires in all groups.

Time point here: longitudinal time-point 1 (baseline). This clonotype appeared many times. Its target is not known. This CDR3 has 12 amino acids. The V end was cut by 8 bases, the J end by 3 bases, with 11 bases between. Germline CDR1 is MGHRA and CDR2 is YSYEKL. TCRdb ran MiXCR on the 5' RACE reads and lists one entry per CDR3 protein. The data show tens of thousands of distinct CDR3 sequences, roughly 10% seen once. The sequenced sample consisted of PBMCs. This TCR came from a man under 40 in good health. The chain joins TRBV4-1 to TRBJ2-7; D not resolved. In nucleotides, the CDR3 is TGCGCCAGCCGTGGTAGTGACTACGAGCAGTACTTC. This sequence encodes CASRGSDYEQYF.